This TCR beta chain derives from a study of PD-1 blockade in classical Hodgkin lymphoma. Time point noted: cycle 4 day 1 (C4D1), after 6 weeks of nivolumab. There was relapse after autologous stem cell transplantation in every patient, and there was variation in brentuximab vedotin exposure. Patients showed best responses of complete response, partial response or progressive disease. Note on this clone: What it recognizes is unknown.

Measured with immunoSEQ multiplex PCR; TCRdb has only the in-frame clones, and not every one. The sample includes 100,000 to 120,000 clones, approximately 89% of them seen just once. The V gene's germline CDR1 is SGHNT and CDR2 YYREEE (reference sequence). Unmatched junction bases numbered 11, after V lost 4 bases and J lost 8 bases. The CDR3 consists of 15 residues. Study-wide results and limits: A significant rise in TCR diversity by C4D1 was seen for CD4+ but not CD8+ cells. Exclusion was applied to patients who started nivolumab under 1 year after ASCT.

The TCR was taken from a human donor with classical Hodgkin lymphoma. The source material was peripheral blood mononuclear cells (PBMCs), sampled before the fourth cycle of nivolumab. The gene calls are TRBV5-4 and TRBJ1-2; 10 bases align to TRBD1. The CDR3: CASSPWDRGDEGYTF. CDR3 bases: TGTGCCAGCAGCCCCTGGGACAGGGGAGATGAGGGCTACACCTTC.